This TCR beta chain appears in the sequencing data of a study of graft-versus-host responses after intestinal transplantation. Study summary: Among the recipients, all got anti-thymocyte globulin induction and then tacrolimus and steroids for approximately 3 years.

This clone was counted only a few times. The data were produced by immunoSEQ multiplex PCR, yet TCRdb's version contains in-frame clones alone and is incomplete. The sample carries about 21,000 clones, roughly 33% recorded once. The CDR3 contains 15 residues. Trimming removed 5 bases from V and 4 bases from J; junction bases left unmatched: 5. From germline, CDR1 is SGHTA and CDR2 FQGTGA. The authors combined roughly 200,000 CFSE-labeled responder cells with roughly 200,000 irradiated, violet-dye-labeled stimulator cells in plates. Following the reaction, CD3+CD4+ and CD3+CD8+ responders that were proliferating and CFSE-low underwent sorting. Notes on the study in general: Early post-transplant HvG declines showed an association with peak circulating GvH clone levels. Analysis identified GvH clones in recipient marrow, with some appearing first in ileum or blood.

Sequencing used alloreactive CD8+ T cells from a mixed lymphocyte reaction culture, obtained before intestinal transplant. The subset is: CFSE-low proliferating T cells sorted from roughly six-day pre-transplant mixed lymphocyte reaction (GvH or HvG direction). The clonotype was recovered from a human patient who received an intestinal transplant. This rearrangement joins TRBV7-3 to TRBJ2-7; TRBD2 matches at 13 bases. CDR3 protein: CASSPGLAGEYEQYF. In nucleotides, the CDR3 is TGTGCCAGCAGCCCTGGACTAGCGGGAGAGTACGAGCAGTACTTC.